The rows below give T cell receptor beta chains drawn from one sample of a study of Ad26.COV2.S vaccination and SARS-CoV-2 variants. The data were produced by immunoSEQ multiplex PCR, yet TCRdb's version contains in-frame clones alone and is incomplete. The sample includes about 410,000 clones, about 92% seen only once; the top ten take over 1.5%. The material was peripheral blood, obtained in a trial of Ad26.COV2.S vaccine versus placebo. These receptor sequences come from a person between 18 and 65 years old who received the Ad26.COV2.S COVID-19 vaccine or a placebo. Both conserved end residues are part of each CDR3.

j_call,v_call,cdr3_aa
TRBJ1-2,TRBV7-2,CASSLSGTVNYGYTF
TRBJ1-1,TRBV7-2,CASSPRTGVMNTEAFF
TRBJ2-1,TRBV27,CASSLSWTAEQFF
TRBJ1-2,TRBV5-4,CASSLDTGATSWNGYTF
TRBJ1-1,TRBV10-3,CAISRTDRLEAFF
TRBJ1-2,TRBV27,CASSFLDRANYGYIF
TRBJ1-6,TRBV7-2,CASSSRVVGSPLHF
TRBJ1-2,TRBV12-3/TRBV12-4,CASSFWGARGYTF
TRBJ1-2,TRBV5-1,CASSLDPNYGYTF
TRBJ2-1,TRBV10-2,CASSEESGTGGVEQFF
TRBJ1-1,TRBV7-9,CASSRTGGGNTEAFF
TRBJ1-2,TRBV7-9,CASSLGQGLDYGYTF
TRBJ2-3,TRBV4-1,CASKSEGPGTDTQYF
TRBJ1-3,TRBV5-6,CASSLGRGNTIYF
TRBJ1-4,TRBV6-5,CASSLETGDSEKLFF
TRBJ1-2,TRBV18,CASSPPKGDRAFYGYTF
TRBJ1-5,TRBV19,CASSVRDPGPNQPQHF
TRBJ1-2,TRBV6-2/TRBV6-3,CASSLGVYYGYTF
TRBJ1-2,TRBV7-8,CASSLAGIYGYTF
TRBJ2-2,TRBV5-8,CASSFSITGELFF
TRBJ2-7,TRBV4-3,CASSQDDDRGGNNYEQYF
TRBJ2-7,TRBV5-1,CASSLEPVPYYEQYF
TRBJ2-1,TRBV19,CASRLAGGVSEQFF
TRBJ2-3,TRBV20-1,CSASPLGARGTDTQYF
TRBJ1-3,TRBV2,CASSVFWTQGGSGNTIYF
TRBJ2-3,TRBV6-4,CASSDSSHGSDTQYF
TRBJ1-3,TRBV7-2,CASSLRRGPVISGNTIYF
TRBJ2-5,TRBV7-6,CASSTSRGGQETQYF
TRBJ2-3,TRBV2,CASSTLAGKDTQYF
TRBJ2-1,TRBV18,CASSPPSLAGIDNEQFF